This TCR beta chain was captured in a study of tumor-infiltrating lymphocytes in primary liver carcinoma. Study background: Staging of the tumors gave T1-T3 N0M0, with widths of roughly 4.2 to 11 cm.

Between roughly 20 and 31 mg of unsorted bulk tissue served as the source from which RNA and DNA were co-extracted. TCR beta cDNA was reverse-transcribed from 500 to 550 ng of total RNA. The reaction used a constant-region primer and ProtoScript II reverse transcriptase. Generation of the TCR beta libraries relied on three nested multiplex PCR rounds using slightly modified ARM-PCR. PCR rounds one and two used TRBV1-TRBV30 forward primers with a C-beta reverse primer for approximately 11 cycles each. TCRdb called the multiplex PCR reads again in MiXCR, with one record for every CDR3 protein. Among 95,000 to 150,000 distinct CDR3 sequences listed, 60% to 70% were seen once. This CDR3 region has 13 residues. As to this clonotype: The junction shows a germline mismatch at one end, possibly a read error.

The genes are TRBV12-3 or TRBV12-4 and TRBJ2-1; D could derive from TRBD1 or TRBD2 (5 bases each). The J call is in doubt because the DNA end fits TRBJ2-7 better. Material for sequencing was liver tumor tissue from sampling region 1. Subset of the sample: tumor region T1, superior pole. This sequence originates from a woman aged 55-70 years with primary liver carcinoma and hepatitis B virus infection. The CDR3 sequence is CPSSSAGTDEQYF. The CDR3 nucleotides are TGTCCCAGCAGTTCCGCCGGGACGGATGAGCAGTACTTC.